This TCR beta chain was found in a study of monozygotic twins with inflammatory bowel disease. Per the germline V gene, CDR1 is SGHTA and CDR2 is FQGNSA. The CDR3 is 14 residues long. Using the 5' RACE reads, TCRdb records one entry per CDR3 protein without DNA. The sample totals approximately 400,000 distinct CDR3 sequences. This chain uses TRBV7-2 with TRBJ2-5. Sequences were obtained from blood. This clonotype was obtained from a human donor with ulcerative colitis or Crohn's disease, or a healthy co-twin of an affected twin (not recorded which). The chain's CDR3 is CASRNGNNRATQYF.